This entry lists 20 T cell receptor beta chains sequenced from one sample in a study of CD8 T cells in Susac syndrome. Reverse transcription of roughly 0.5 to 1 ug RNA was performed with random hexamers. TCRdb reprocessed the immunoSEQ multiplex PCR reads via MiXCR and lists one record per CDR3 protein. This sample has some 150,000 distinct CDR3 sequences; 95% to 96% occur once, and the top ten carry 0.14% to 0.15%. The sequenced material came from CD8+ T cells from PBMCs. These receptors all come from a human donor with multiple sclerosis.

DNA for the CDR3: TGTGCCAGTAAGGCCGGGGAGCTGTTTTTT. This codes for CASKAGELFF. This chain links TRBV19 with TRBJ2-2; D is unclear. This CDR3 is 10 amino acids long. Between the trimmed V and J ends, which lost 7 bases and 6 bases, there was a span of 3 bases. Germline V gene data show CDR1 as LNHDA and CDR2 as SQIVND (reference sequence).

This clonotype was detected once. The rearrangement joins TRBV5-6 to TRBJ2-3; perhaps D is TRBD1 or TRBD2 (5 bases each). Germline CDR1 is SGHDT and CDR2 is YYEEEE. The CDR3 is 16 residues long. V was pared by 5 bases and J by 4 bases, with 20 bases between. This chain's CDR3 is CASSVGVRRFPDTQYF. Written as DNA, the CDR3 is TGTGCCAGCAGTGTGGGGGTTCGTAGATTCCCAGATACGCAGTATTTT.

V usage is TRBV4-2 and J usage is TRBJ2-1; TRBD2 matches 10 bases. The CDR3 contains 15 residues. Per the germline V gene, CDR1 is LGHNA and CDR2 is YNFKEQ. After removal of 4 bases from V and 8 bases from J, the junction contained 8 bases not matched to a gene. In nucleotides, the CDR3 is TGTGCCAGCAGCCTGAGCGGGGGGGCGATGGATGAGCAGTTCTTC. Protein sequence: CASSLSGGAMDEQFF.

This chain joins TRBV20-1 and TRBJ1-6; no firm D call. This CDR3 is built from 16 residues. Between the trimmed V and J ends, which lost 1 base and 0 bases, there was a span of 10 bases. CDR1 is DFQATT and CDR2 is SNEGSKA in the germline V gene (reference sequence). The CDR3 DNA reads as TGCAGTGCTAGAGCACGGGAAAGCTCCTATAATTCACCCCTCCACTTT. It codes for CSARARESSYNSPLHF.

This rearrangement joins TRBV20-1 to TRBJ2-7, with TRBD1 matching over 9 bases. Per the germline V gene, CDR1 is DFQATT and CDR2 is SNEGSKA (reference sequence). The CDR3 covers 15 residues. Germline trimming cut 2 bases from V and 3 bases from J; bases unmatched to any gene: 8. CDR3: CSARTLPGQGYEQYF. CDR3 coding DNA: TGCAGTGCTAGAACACTCCCGGGACAGGGCTACGAGCAGTACTTC.

The chain links TRBV29-1 to TRBJ1-2; TRBD1 is a possible D gene (5 bases). The CDR3 has 14 amino acids. V lost 8 bases to trimming and J lost 5 bases, with 21 bases between them. The germline V gene has CDR1 SQVTM and CDR2 ANQGSEA. CDR3 in amino acids: CSSAPGGDTYGYTF. For the CDR3, the DNA is TGCAGCTCCGCTCCGGGGGGGGATACGTATGGCTACACCTTC.

The count of this clonotype is one. The chain employs TRBV15 and TRBJ2-5, with D hard to call. The CDR3 sequence is 13 residues long. Germline V lookup: CDR1 LNHNV, CDR2 YYDKDF (reference sequence). V lost 7 bases to trimming and J lost 5 bases, with 14 bases between them. CDR3 protein: CATTSELGETQYF. The CDR3 DNA reads TGTGCCACCACCTCCGAGTTGGGGGAGACCCAGTACTTC.

The chain carries TRBV30 and TRBJ1-2; D remains ambiguous. The germline gives CDR1 GTSNPN, CDR2 SVGIG (reference sequence). The CDR3 is 13 residues long. V lost 0 bases to trimming and J lost 3 bases, with 8 bases between them. This chain's CDR3 is CAWSVPADYGYTF. CDR3 sequence (DNA): TGTGCCTGGAGTGTACCCGCCGACTATGGCTACACCTTC.

In its sample, this clonotype was seen a few times. The chain has TRBV12-3 or TRBV12-4 and TRBJ1-2; D is ambiguous. This CDR3 is built from 11 residues. V lost 3 bases and J lost 4, with 3 bases in between. The CDR3 region has the DNA TGTGCCAGCAGTTTCGGCTATGGCTACACCTTC. Translation gives CASSFGYGYTF.

In DNA, the CDR3 is TGTGCCAGCAGCGCAGGGAGATCAAATTCACCCCTCCACTTT. Protein sequence: CASSAGRSNSPLHF. The genes are TRBV7-9 and TRBJ1-6; the D gene is possibly TRBD1 (5 bases). The V end lost 5 bases, the J end lost 7 bases, and 12 bases lay between the germline ends. Per germline, CDR1 SEHNR and CDR2 FQNEAQ (reference sequence). The CDR3 is made up of 14 amino acids.

The rearrangement links TRBV12-3 or TRBV12-4 to TRBJ1-1, with no clear D. V was trimmed by 2 bases and J by 1 base, leaving 8 bases between them. The CDR3 covers 14 residues. In DNA form, the CDR3 reads TGTGCCAGCAGTTTATCGGCGAGGAACACTGAAGCTTTCTTT. This translates into CASSLSARNTEAFF.

This chain connects TRBV15 to TRBJ1-5; D is ambiguous. The germline V and J ends were trimmed by 5 bases and 8 bases, with 19 bases remaining between them. Germline CDR1 and CDR2: LNHNV and YYDKDF (reference sequence). The CDR3 runs 15 residues. The CDR3 DNA reads TGTGCCACCAGCGAAGGAGAAACTCTCTGGGAGCCCCAGCATTTT. Amino acid sequence: CATSEGETLWEPQHF.

Here the CDR3 DNA reads TGTGCCAGCAGCGCCGGACAGGGTGTTTACGAGCAGTACGTC. Translating gives CASSAGQGVYEQYV. The V call is TRBV6-5, the J call TRBJ2-7; 8 positions match TRBD1. The trim removed 6 bases at V and 4 bases at J, leaving 8 bases unmatched. In germline, CDR1 is MNHEY, CDR2 SVGAGI. CDR3 length: 14 amino acids.

V is TRBV12-3 or TRBV12-4 and J is TRBJ2-1, with D perhaps matching TRBD1 (5 bases). This CDR3 region has 14 residues. Trimming shortened V by 5 bases and J by 4 bases, and 12 bases separated the two germline ends. The CDR3 here is CASSPLDRYNEQFF. The CDR3 bases are TGTGCCAGCAGTCCCCTCGACAGATACAATGAGCAGTTCTTC.

V usage is TRBV27 and J usage is TRBJ2-7; 7 bases are a match to TRBD2. The CDR3 loop spans 15 amino acids. V gave up 4 bases and J gave up 4 bases; unmatched junction bases: 10. The germline V gene encodes CDR1 MNHEY and CDR2 SMNVEV (reference sequence). The CDR3 coding sequence is TGTGCCAGCAGTTCCGGGATAGGGGAGGGGTACGAGCAGTACTTC. Translating it yields CASSSGIGEGYEQYF.

The gene calls are TRBV9 and TRBJ2-3, with D perhaps TRBD2 (5 bases). V dropped 6 bases and J dropped 5 bases, with 16 bases sitting between them. Germline V CDR1 and CDR2: SGDLS, YYNGEE. The CDR3 runs 14 residues. CDR3 nucleotides: TGTGCCAGCAACCCCGATGGCGGGCGAGATACGCAGTATTTT. Encoded protein: CASNPDGGRDTQYF.

This chain links TRBV7-3 with TRBJ2-3, with TRBD1 matching 7 bases. Looked up from germline, CDR1 is SGHTA and CDR2 is FQGTGA. This CDR3 is 17 amino acids long. With V trimmed by 5 bases and J by 4 bases, 15 bases remained unmatched. This chain's CDR3 is CASSPRRQGVFADTQYF. The CDR3 region has the DNA TGTGCCAGCAGCCCGCGCCGACAGGGAGTCTTCGCAGATACGCAGTATTTT. The whole variable domain, filled in from reference TRBV7-3 and TRBJ2-3, reads GAGVSQTPSNKVTEKGKYVELRCDPISGHTALYWYRQSLGQGPEFLIYFQGTGAADDSGLPNDRFFAVRPEGSVSTLKIQRTERGDSAVYLCASSPRRQGVFADTQYFGPGTRLTVL.

The chain carries TRBV27 and TRBJ1-5, with D possibly being TRBD1 (5 bases). V dropped 4 bases and J dropped 1 base, with 11 bases sitting between them. The germline gives CDR1 MNHEY, CDR2 SMNVEV (reference sequence). The CDR3 is 15 residues long. The CDR3 nucleotides read TGTGCCAGCAGTTCCCGGGACGGCAGCAATCAGCCCCAGCATTTT. This translates into CASSSRDGSNQPQHF.

V gene TRBV30 combines with J gene TRBJ2-7; tentative D call: TRBD1 (5 bases). V lost 6 bases and J 0 bases, leaving 18 bases between the germline ends. The CDR3 loop spans 15 amino acids. Looked up from germline, CDR1 is GTSNPN and CDR2 is SVGIG (reference sequence). CDR3 protein: CACSTAPPGSYEQYF. The CDR3 nucleotides are TGTGCCTGTTCGACAGCACCTCCCGGCTCCTACGAGCAGTACTTC.

This clonotype was seen a single time. The J gene is TRBJ2-5, the V gene TRBV27; D gene ambiguous. This CDR3 region has 16 residues. The germline gives CDR1 MNHEY, CDR2 SMNVEV (reference sequence). The ends were cut back, 3 bases at V and 4 bases at J, with 18 bases in the middle. This CDR3 is CASSLSVPKVGETQYF. CDR3 DNA: TGTGCCAGCAGTTTGAGTGTGCCGAAAGTAGGAGAGACCCAGTACTTC.